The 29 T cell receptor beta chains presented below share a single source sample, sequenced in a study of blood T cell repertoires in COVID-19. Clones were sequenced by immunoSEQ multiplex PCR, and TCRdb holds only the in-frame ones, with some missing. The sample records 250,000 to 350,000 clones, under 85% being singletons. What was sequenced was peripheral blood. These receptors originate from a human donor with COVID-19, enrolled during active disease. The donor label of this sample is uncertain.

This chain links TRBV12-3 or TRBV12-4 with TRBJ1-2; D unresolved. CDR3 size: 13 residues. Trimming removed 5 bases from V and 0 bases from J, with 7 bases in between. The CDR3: CASSTQPNYGYTF. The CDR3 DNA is TGTGCCAGCAGTACACAGCCTAACTATGGCTACACCTTC.

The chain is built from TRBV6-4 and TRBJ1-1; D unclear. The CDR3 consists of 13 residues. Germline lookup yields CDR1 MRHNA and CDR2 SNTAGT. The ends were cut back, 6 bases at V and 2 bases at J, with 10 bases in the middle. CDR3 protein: CASSPGSNTEAFF. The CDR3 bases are TGTGCCAGCAGCCCCGGGAGTAACACTGAAGCTTTCTTT.

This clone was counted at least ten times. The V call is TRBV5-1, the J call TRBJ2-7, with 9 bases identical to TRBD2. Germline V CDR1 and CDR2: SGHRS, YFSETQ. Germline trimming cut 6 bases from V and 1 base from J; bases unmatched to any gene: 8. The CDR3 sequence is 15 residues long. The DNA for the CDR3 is TGCGCCAGCAAAACTAGCGGGCGGGGTTCCTACGAGCAGTACTTC. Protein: CASKTSGRGSYEQYF.

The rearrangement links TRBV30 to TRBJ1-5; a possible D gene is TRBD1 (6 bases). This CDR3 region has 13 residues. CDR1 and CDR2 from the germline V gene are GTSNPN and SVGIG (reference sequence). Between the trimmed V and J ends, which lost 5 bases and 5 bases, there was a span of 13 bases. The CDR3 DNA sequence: TGTGCCTGGGGGGGGGCGCGGGATCAGCCCCAGCATTTT. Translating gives CAWGGARDQPQHF.

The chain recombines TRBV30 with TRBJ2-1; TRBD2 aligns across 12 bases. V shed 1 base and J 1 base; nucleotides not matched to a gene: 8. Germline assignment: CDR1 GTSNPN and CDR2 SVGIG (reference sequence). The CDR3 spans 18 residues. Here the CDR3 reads CAWSGLAGDVRSYNEQFF. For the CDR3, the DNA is TGTGCCTGGAGTGGACTAGCGGGGGACGTAAGGTCCTACAATGAGCAGTTCTTC.

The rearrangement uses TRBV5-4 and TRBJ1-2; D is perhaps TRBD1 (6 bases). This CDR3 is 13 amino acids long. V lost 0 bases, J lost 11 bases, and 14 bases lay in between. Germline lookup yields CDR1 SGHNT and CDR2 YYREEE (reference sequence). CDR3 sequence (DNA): TGTGCCAGCAGCTTGGTTGGGGGCATATCATACACCTTC. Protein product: CASSLVGGISYTF.

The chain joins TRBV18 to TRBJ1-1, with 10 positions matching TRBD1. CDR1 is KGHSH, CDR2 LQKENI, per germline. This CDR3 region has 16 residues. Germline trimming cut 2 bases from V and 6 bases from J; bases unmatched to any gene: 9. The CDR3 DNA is TGTGCCAGCTCACCATCTTTGACAGGGGGCTCCGCTGAAGCTTTCTTT. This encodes CASSPSLTGGSAEAFF.

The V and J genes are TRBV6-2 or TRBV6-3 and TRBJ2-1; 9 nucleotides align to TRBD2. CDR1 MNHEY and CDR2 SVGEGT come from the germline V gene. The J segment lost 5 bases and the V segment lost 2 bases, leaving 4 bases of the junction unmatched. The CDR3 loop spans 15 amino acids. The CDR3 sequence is CASSYGSGGHNEQFF. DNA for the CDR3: TGTGCCAGCAGTTACGGTAGCGGGGGCCACAATGAGCAGTTCTTC.

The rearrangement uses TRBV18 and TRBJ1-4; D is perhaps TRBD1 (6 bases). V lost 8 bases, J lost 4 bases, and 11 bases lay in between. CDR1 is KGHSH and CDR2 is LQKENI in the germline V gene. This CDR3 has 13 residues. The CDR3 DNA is TGTGCCAGCCAGGGGAGCCTTAATGAAAAACTGTTTTTT. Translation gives CASQGSLNEKLFF.

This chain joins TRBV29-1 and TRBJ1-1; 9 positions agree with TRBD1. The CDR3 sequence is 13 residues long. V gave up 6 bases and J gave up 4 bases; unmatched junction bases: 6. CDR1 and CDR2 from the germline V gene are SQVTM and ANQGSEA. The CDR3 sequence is CSVGTGTGTEAFF. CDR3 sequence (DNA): TGCAGCGTCGGGACAGGGACGGGCACTGAAGCTTTCTTT.

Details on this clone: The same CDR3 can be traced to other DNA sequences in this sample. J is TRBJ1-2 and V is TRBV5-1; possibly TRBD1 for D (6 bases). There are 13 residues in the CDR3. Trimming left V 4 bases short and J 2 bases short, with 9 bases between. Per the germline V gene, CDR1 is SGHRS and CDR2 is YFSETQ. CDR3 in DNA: TGCGCCAGCAGCCAAACAGGGAACTATGGCTACACCTTC. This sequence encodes CASSQTGNYGYTF.

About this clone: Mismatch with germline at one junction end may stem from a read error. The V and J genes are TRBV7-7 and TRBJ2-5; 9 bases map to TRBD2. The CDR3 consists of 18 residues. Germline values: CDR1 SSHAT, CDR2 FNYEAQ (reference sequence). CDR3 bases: TGTGCTAGCAGCCAAAAACTTTTAGCGGGAGAACGACGAGAGACCCAGTACTTC. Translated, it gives CASSQKLLAGERRETQYF.

The CDR3 loop is CASIVPGQAPAPEAFF. CDR3 coding DNA: TGTGCCAGTATAGTCCCGGGACAGGCTCCAGCCCCTGAAGCTTTCTTT. The rearrangement joins TRBV28 to TRBJ1-1, with TRBD1 matching over 8 bases. The germline gives CDR1 MDHEN, CDR2 SYDVKM. The CDR3 is made up of 16 amino acids. J lost 6 bases, V lost 9 bases, and 18 bases had no gene match.

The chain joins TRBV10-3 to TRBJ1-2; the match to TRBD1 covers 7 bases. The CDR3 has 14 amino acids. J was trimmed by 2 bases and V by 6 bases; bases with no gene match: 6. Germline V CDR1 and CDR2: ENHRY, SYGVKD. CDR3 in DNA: TGTGCCATCAGGACAGGGCCTAGGAACTATGGCTACACCTTC. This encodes CAIRTGPRNYGYTF.

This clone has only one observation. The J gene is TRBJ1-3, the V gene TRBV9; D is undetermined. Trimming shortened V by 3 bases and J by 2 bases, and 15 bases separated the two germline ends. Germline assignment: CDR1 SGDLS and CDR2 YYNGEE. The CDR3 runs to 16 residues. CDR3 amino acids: CASSERDTPPGNTIYF. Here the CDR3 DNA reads TGTGCCAGCAGCGAGAGAGACACCCCACCTGGAAACACCATATATTTT.

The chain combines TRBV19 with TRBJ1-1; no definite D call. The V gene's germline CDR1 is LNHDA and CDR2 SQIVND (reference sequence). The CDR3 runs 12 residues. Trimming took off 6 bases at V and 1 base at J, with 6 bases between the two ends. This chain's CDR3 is CASSYENTEAFF. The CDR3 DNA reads TGTGCCAGTAGCTACGAGAACACTGAAGCTTTCTTT.

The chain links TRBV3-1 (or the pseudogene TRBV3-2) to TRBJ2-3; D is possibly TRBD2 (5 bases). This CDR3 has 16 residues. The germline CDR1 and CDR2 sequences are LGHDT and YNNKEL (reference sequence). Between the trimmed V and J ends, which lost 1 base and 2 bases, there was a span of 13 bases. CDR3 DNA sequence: TGTGCCAGCAGCCAAGTCCGGGATCTCCTCACAGATACGCAGTATTTT. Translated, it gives CASSQVRDLLTDTQYF.

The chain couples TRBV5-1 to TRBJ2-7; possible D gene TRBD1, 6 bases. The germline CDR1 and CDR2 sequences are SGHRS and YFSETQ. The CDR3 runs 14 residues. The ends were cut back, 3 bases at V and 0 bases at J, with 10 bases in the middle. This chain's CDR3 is CASSSYRASYEQYF. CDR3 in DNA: TGCGCCAGCAGCTCCTACAGGGCCTCCTACGAGCAGTACTTC.

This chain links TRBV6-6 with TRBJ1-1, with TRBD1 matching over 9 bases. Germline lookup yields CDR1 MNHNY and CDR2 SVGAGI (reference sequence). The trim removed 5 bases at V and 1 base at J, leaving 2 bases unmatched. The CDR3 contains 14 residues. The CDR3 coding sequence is TGTGCCAGCAGTGGGGGACAGGGGAACACTGAAGCTTTCTTT. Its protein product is CASSGGQGNTEAFF.

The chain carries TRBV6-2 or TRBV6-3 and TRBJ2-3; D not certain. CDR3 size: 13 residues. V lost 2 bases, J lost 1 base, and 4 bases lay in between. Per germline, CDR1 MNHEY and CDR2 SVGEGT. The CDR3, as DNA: TGTGCCAGCAGTTACCTTGGCACAGATACGCAGTATTTT. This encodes CASSYLGTDTQYF.

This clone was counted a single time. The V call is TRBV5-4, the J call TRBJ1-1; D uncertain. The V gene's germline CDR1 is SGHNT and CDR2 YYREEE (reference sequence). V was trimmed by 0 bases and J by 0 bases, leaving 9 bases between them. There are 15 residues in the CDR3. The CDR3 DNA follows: TGTGCCAGCAGCTTGGCCGGGGTTCTGAACACTGAAGCTTTCTTT. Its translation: CASSLAGVLNTEAFF.

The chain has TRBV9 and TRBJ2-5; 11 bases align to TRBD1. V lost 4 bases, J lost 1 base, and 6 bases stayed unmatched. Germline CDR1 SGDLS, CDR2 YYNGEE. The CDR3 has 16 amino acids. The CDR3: CASSLGQGVGQETQYF. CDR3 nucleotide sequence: TGTGCCAGCAGCCTGGGACAGGGGGTAGGCCAAGAGACCCAGTACTTC.

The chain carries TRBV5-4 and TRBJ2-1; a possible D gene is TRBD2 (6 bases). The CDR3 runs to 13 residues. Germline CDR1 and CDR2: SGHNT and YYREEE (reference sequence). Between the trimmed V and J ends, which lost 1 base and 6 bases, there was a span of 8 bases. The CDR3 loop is CASSLPGGNEQFF. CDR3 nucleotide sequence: TGTGCCAGCAGCTTGCCCGGGGGCAATGAGCAGTTCTTC.

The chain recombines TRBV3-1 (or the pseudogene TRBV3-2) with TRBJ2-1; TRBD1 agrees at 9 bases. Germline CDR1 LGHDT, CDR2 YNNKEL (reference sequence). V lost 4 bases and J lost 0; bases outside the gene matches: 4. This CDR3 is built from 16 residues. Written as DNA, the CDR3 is TGTGCCAGCAGCCCTCAGACAGGGGGCTCCTACAATGAGCAGTTCTTC. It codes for CASSPQTGGSYNEQFF.

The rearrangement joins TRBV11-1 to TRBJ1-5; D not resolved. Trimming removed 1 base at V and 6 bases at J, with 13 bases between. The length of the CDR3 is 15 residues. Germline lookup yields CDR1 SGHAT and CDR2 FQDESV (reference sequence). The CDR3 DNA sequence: TGTGCCAGCAGCTTAGGTGCGGGTTCGGGTCAGCCCCAGCATTTT. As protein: CASSLGAGSGQPQHF.

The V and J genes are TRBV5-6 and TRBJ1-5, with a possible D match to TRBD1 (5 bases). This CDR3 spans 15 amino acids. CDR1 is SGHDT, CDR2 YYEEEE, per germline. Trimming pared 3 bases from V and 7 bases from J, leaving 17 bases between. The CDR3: CASSSLQAGRQPQHF. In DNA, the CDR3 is TGTGCCAGCAGCTCCCTGCAGGCGGGGCGACAGCCCCAGCATTTT.

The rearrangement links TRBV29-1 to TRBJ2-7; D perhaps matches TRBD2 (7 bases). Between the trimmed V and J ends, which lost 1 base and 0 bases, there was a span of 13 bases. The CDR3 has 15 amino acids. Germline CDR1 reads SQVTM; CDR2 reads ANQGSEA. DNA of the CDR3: TGCAGCGTTGAAGTGGCGGGGGCCAGCTCCTACGAGCAGTACTTC. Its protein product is CSVEVAGASSYEQYF.

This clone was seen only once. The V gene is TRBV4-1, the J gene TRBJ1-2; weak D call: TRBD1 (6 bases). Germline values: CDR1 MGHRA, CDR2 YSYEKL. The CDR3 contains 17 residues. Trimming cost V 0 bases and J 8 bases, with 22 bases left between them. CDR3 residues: CASSQEPGRGGASGYTF. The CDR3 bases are TGCGCCAGCAGCCAAGAACCGGGACGCGGGGGGGCTAGCGGCTACACCTTC.

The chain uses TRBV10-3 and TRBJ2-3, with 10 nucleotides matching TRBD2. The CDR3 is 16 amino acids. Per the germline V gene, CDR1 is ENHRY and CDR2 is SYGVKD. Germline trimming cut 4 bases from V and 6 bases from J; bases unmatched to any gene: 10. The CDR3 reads CAISVLSTSGPDTQYF. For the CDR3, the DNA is TGTGCCATCAGTGTCCTCTCGACTAGCGGGCCGGATACGCAGTATTTT.